This T cell receptor beta chain stems from a study of a mutant IDH1 vaccine in newly diagnosed glioma. Overall study context: Of treated patients, 62.5% were men and about 40% women, averaging around 39 years.

Germline loops: CDR1 LNHNV, CDR2 YYDKDF (reference sequence). The CDR3 runs 15 residues. The ends were cut back, 1 base at V and 5 bases at J, with 14 bases in the middle. As to this clone: Its antigen remains unknown.

As for time point: week 11, during vaccination. Topical imiquimod accompanied each vaccine dose, which consisted of 300 ug of mutant IDH1 20-mer peptide. Method: immunoSEQ multiplex PCR; TCRdb's copy keeps in-frame clones and lacks some. This sample has 20,000 to 25,000 clones; approximately 89% occur once, and the top ten carry 5.7%. The sequence was obtained from a woman aged 40 to 55 with glioma. The chain is built from TRBV15 and TRBJ2-5; the D gene is possibly TRBD2 (5 bases). The source material was PBMCs, sampled from a glioma patient whose treatment included an IDH1 peptide vaccine. This CDR3 reads CATSRAPHTGETQYF. Here the CDR3 DNA reads TGTGCCACCAGCAGAGCACCGCATACGGGGGAGACCCAGTACTTC.